These 27 T cell receptor beta chains came from one sample sequenced in a study of blood T cell repertoires in COVID-19. The table came from immunoSEQ multiplex PCR; TCRdb's copy has only in-frame clones and leaves some out. The repertoire holds nearly 350,000 clones, with more than 75% as singletons. The sequenced sample consisted of peripheral blood. The receptors shown here come from a woman between 18 and 30 years old who had recovered from COVID-19.

The chain links TRBV29-1 to TRBJ2-5; 7 bases are shared with TRBD2. The CDR3 is 14 residues long. Germline V gives CDR1 SQVTM, CDR2 ANQGSEA. V shed 4 bases and J 7 bases; nucleotides not matched to a gene: 12. This chain's CDR3 is CSVVRGAGDGTQYF. DNA for the CDR3: TGCAGCGTTGTGCGGGGTGCGGGAGATGGGACCCAGTACTTC.

The rearrangement uses TRBV10-3 and TRBJ1-5, with D maybe TRBD1 (6 bases). V shed 0 bases and J shed 4 bases, with 13 bases lying between them. This CDR3 comprises 16 residues. Germline CDR1 and CDR2: ENHRY and SYGVKD. The CDR3: CAISESNAQGNQPQHF. CDR3 in DNA: TGTGCCATCAGTGAGTCGAATGCGCAGGGGAATCAGCCCCAGCATTTT.

The chain links TRBV30 to TRBJ2-1, with TRBD2 matching over 13 bases. The germline V gene encodes CDR1 GTSNPN and CDR2 SVGIG (reference sequence). The CDR3 runs 17 residues. V was pared by 0 bases and J by 9 bases, with 11 bases of the junction left unmatched. The CDR3 DNA is TGTGCCTGGAGTGTCAGGGGCAGGACTAGCGGGAGTACTGAGCAGTTCTTC. Its protein is CAWSVRGRTSGSTEQFF.

V gene TRBV6-7 combines with J gene TRBJ2-7; TRBD2 agrees at 13 bases. TRBV6-7 is reported as an ORF; its role is uncertain. The V and J ends lost 5 bases and 1 base, in that order; junction bases with no gene match: 11. The CDR3 covers 18 residues. The CDR3 DNA follows: TGTGCCAGCAGTGACGGCGTGGCGACTAGCGGGAGGTCCTACGAGCAGTACGTC. Amino acid sequence: CASSDGVATSGRSYEQYV.

This sequence joins TRBV7-8 and TRBJ2-1, with TRBD2 matching 8 bases. From germline, CDR1 is SGHVS and CDR2 FQNEAQ. J lost 8 bases, V lost 2 bases, and 14 bases had no gene match. The CDR3 has 17 residues. The CDR3 reads CASSLRAGRASIYEQFF. The CDR3 DNA sequence: TGTGCCAGCAGCTTAAGAGCCGGGAGGGCATCGATCTATGAGCAGTTCTTC.

This clone has just one count. The V call is TRBV7-2, the J call TRBJ2-6, with a possible D match to TRBD1 (5 bases). CDR3 length: 16 residues. In germline, CDR1 is SGHTA, CDR2 FQGNSA. V was trimmed by 2 bases and J by 13 bases, leaving 21 bases between them. This CDR3 reads CASSLNVAGPIGVLTF. The DNA for the CDR3 is TGTGCCAGCAGCTTAAATGTGGCAGGGCCCATTGGGGTCCTGACTTTC.

The chain recombines TRBV3-1 (or the pseudogene TRBV3-2) with TRBJ1-1, with D possibly matching TRBD1 (5 bases). In germline, CDR1 is LGHDT, CDR2 YNNKEL (reference sequence). The CDR3 runs to 15 residues. The V end was cut by 6 bases, the J end by 4 bases, with 18 bases between. CDR3 nucleotide sequence: TGTGCCAGCAGGGGATTAGGGCAGGGTCGCACTGAAGCTTTCTTT. Translating it yields CASRGLGQGRTEAFF.

The CDR3 sequence: CAIRDTAGYTF. The CDR3 DNA sequence: TGTGCCATCAGAGACACCGCGGGCTACACCTTC. This chain uses TRBV10-3 with TRBJ1-2; D not resolved. V dropped 6 bases and J dropped 8 bases, with 10 bases sitting between them. The germline gives CDR1 ENHRY, CDR2 SYGVKD. The length of the CDR3 is 11 residues.

The chain employs TRBV29-1 and TRBJ2-1; 8 nucleotides line up with TRBD2. Germline V lookup: CDR1 SQVTM, CDR2 ANQGSEA. The CDR3 loop spans 14 amino acids. The trim removed 3 bases at V and 8 bases at J, leaving 9 bases unmatched. CDR3 residues: CSVEYREGRDEQFF. The CDR3 region has the DNA TGCAGCGTTGAGTATCGGGAGGGCCGCGATGAGCAGTTCTTC.

This clone appeared a single time. CDR3 amino acids: CASSQVGRGYSNTEAFF. The CDR3 nucleotides read TGTGCCAGCAGCCAAGTGGGCAGGGGGTACTCGAACACTGAAGCTTTCTTT. V and J are TRBV4-2 and TRBJ1-1; 7 bases agree with TRBD1. CDR1 is LGHNA and CDR2 is YNFKEQ in the germline V gene. V lost 1 base and J lost 1; bases outside the gene matches: 9. This CDR3 is built from 17 residues.

The chain links TRBV3-1 (or the pseudogene TRBV3-2) to TRBJ1-2; a weak D match, TRBD1 (6 bases). This CDR3 is 14 amino acids long. Germline CDR1 reads LGHDT; CDR2 reads YNNKEL (reference sequence). V dropped 6 bases and J dropped 0 bases, with 11 bases sitting between them. CDR3 loop: CASSPTGSNYGYTF. DNA for the CDR3: TGTGCCAGCAGTCCGACAGGCTCTAACTATGGCTACACCTTC.

This chain uses TRBV27 with TRBJ1-1, with TRBD1 matching over 9 bases. Germline V gene data show CDR1 as MNHEY and CDR2 as SMNVEV (reference sequence). The CDR3 spans 14 residues. After removal of 6 bases from V and 4 bases from J, the junction contained 6 bases not matched to a gene. Here the CDR3 DNA reads TGTGCCAGCAGAACACAGGGGGCAGTCACTGAAGCTTTCTTT. Its protein is CASRTQGAVTEAFF.

The rearrangement joins TRBV7-9 to TRBJ2-5; perhaps TRBD2 as D (5 bases). The CDR3 length is 14 residues. Trimming left V 1 base short and J 5 bases short, with 11 bases between. Germline CDR1 and CDR2: SEHNR and FQNEAQ (reference sequence). The CDR3 nucleotides read TGTGCCAGCAGCTTAGAGAGGGCCGGGGAGACCCAGTACTTC. It encodes CASSLERAGETQYF.

The chain recombines TRBV3-1 (or the pseudogene TRBV3-2) with TRBJ2-1, with 11 bases matching TRBD1. The J segment lost 5 bases and the V segment lost 4 bases, leaving 4 bases of the junction unmatched. This CDR3 is built from 15 residues. The germline gives CDR1 LGHDT, CDR2 YNNKEL (reference sequence). CDR3: CASSPGTGGNNEQFF. In DNA, the CDR3 is TGTGCCAGCAGCCCTGGGACAGGGGGGAACAATGAGCAGTTCTTC.

The chain carries TRBV4-1 and TRBJ2-3; 9 nucleotides line up with TRBD2. The V and J ends lost 5 bases and 5 bases, in that order; junction bases with no gene match: 5. Germline loops: CDR1 MGHRA, CDR2 YSYEKL. CDR3 size: 14 residues. Here the CDR3 reads CASSYRLAEDTQYF. Here the CDR3 DNA reads TGCGCCAGCAGCTACCGACTAGCGGAAGATACGCAGTATTTT.

The chain employs TRBV1 and TRBJ2-1; TRBD2 reflects the table's D call only, with no check against the DNA. TRBV1 is a pseudogene. The CDR3 totals 14 residues. The CDR3 DNA is TGCACCAGCAGCCAACCTGGACTATACGGTGAGCAGTTCTTC. Translation: CTSSQPGLYGEQFF.

The chain combines TRBV7-9 with TRBJ2-7; TRBD1 matches 7 bases. V dropped 1 base and J dropped 6; count of bases not matched to a gene: 6. In germline, CDR1 is SEHNR, CDR2 FQNEAQ (reference sequence). This CDR3 has 14 amino acids. In DNA, the CDR3 is TGTGCCAGCAGCTTAGGGGACAGTCTGCGCGAGCAGTACGTC. It translates to CASSLGDSLREQYV.

The V call is TRBV6-2 or TRBV6-3, the J call TRBJ2-1; 8 bases map to TRBD1. The CDR3 covers 15 residues. The ends lost 4 bases at V and 3 bases at J; junction bases unmatched: 5. Germline-derived CDR1 and CDR2 are MNHEY and SVGEGT. The CDR3 coding sequence is TGTGCCAGCAGTTCCGGGACAGGCAACTACAATGAGCAGTTCTTC. This translates into CASSSGTGNYNEQFF.

The chain employs TRBV24-1 and TRBJ2-7; the match to TRBD2 covers 11 bases. Trimming removed 5 bases from V and 1 base from J; junction bases left unmatched: 18. This CDR3 has 20 residues. Germline V gene lookup returns CDR1 KGHDR and CDR2 SFDVKD. CDR3 in amino acids: CATSVVGSSGRSAGSYEQYV. The DNA of the CDR3 is TGTGCCACCAGTGTGGTGGGTTCTAGCGGGAGGTCAGCAGGGTCCTACGAGCAGTACGTC.

The chain joins TRBV9 to TRBJ1-2; D is unresolved. The CDR3 spans 13 residues. Germline CDR1 and CDR2: SGDLS and YYNGEE. Deletions cut 4 bases from V and 4 bases from J, with 11 bases between. The DNA of the CDR3 is TGTGCCAGCAGCCCAACTGCGTTCTATGGCTACACCTTC. Residues: CASSPTAFYGYTF. The full variable domain, its missing parts supplied by reference TRBV9 and TRBJ1-2, is DSGVTQTPKHLITATGQRVTLRCSPRSGDLSVYWYQQSLDQGLQFLIQYYNGEERAKGNILERFSAQQFPDLHSELNLSSLELGDSALYFCASSPTAFYGYTFGSGTRLTVV.

The CDR3 spells CASGLVRGWDTEAFF. The CDR3 region has the DNA TGTGCTAGTGGTTTGGTGCGGGGGTGGGACACTGAAGCTTTCTTT. The gene calls are TRBV12-5 and TRBJ1-1; possibly TRBD1 for D (5 bases). CDR3 length equals 15 residues. Trimming stripped 0 bases from V and 3 bases from J, with 11 bases between. Germline CDR1 and CDR2: LGHNT and FRNRAP.

The chain links TRBV27 to TRBJ1-4; maybe TRBD1 (5 bases). Trimming cost V 8 bases and J 5 bases, with 15 bases left between them. CDR3 length equals 14 residues. Germline CDR1 is MNHEY and CDR2 is SMNVEV (reference sequence). CDR3 sequence: CASRNQGLNEKLFF. Here the CDR3 DNA reads TGTGCCAGCCGAAACCAGGGACTCAATGAAAAACTGTTTTTT.

CDR3 loop: CASSAKDTGASNTEAFF. The CDR3 DNA follows: TGTGCCAGCTCCGCCAAGGACACAGGCGCATCCAACACTGAAGCTTTCTTT. The chain couples TRBV18 to TRBJ1-1; TRBD1 is a possible D gene (5 bases). Deletions cut 6 bases from V and 2 bases from J, with 22 bases between. The CDR3 spans 17 residues. Germline V lookup: CDR1 KGHSH, CDR2 LQKENI.

This chain joins TRBV20-1 and TRBJ1-2; D gene uncertain. The ends were cut back, 0 bases at V and 8 bases at J, with 7 bases in the middle. The CDR3 is made up of 11 amino acids. Per germline, CDR1 DFQATT and CDR2 SNEGSKA (reference sequence). CDR3 protein: CSARDPGGYTF. The DNA of the CDR3 is TGCAGTGCTAGAGACCCTGGCGGCTACACCTTC.

The rearrangement links TRBV6-1 to TRBJ2-3; no definite D call. V was pared by 3 bases and J by 3 bases, with 4 bases between. The CDR3 is 12 amino acids. Looked up from germline, CDR1 is MNHNS and CDR2 is SASEGT. The CDR3 nucleotides are TGTGCCAGCAGTGAGTCAACAGATACGCAGTATTTT. Its protein is CASSESTDTQYF.

The V call is TRBV11-3, the J call TRBJ1-1, with D possibly TRBD1 on 5 matching bases. CDR3 length: 15 amino acids. Trimming took 3 bases from V and 2 from J, leaving 13 bases between them. Germline V CDR1 and CDR2: SGHNT, YENEEA. DNA of the CDR3: TGTGCCAGCAGCTTCGAGTTCGGGGGTAACACTGAAGCTTTCTTT. Residues: CASSFEFGGNTEAFF.

The chain joins TRBV7-2 to TRBJ1-2; TRBD1 matches 7 bases. Germline values: CDR1 SGHTA, CDR2 FQGNSA. The CDR3 has 13 residues. Trimming cost V 5 bases and J 2 bases; bases outside gene matches: 2. CDR3 sequence: CASSGDSNYGYTF. The CDR3, as DNA: TGTGCCAGCAGCGGGGACAGCAACTATGGCTACACCTTC.